This entry concerns a single TCR beta chain. Its target is not known. Whole-blood RNA isolation (total RNA) proceeded without T cell sorting. This entry is derived from a study of monozygotic twins with inflammatory bowel disease. The CDR3 covers 13 residues. Germline assignment: CDR1 ENHRY and CDR2 SYGVKD. Study-wide points: Using the inverse Simpson index, IBD patients had lower TCRbeta diversity than healthy co-twins.

TCR libraries each used around 3.5 ug of total RNA. Following a re-call of the 5' RACE reads, TCRdb has one entry per CDR3 protein and lacks DNA. The table for this sample gives some 100,000 distinct CDR3 sequences. The gene calls are TRBV10-3 and TRBJ1-1. The material sequenced was blood. The sequence derives from a human donor with ulcerative colitis or Crohn's disease, or a healthy co-twin of an affected twin (not recorded which). The CDR3 loop reads CAICSSMNTEAFF.